This T cell receptor (beta chain) was sequenced for a study of blood T cell repertoires in COVID-19. The assay was immunoSEQ multiplex PCR, and TCRdb's table has in-frame clones only and misses some. The sample lists around 170,000 clones, 70% to 85% seen once, with 9.5% to 15% in the top ten. V was trimmed by 7 bases and J by 7 bases, leaving 5 bases between them. This CDR3 spans 11 amino acids. Germline loops: CDR1 ENHRY, CDR2 SYGVKD. Sequencing was carried out using PBMCs or T cells enriched from blood (not recorded which). The V gene is TRBV10-3, the J gene TRBJ2-6, with D unclear. The receptor comes from a man aged 50 to 60 who had recovered from COVID-19. DNA of the CDR3: TGTGCCATCACCGGTGCCAACGTCCTGACTTTC. Its protein is CAITGANVLTF.